The 19 T cell receptor beta chains below come from one sample, sequenced in a study of T cell responses to AZD1222 COVID-19 vaccine. Clones were sequenced by immunoSEQ multiplex PCR, and TCRdb holds only the in-frame ones, with some missing. The sample comprises around 150,000 clones, approximately 89% of which are singletons, and roughly 5% rests with the top ten. Sequenced material: peripheral blood, taken on day 0 of AZD1222 vaccination. Every receptor here comes from an adult in good health.

The count of this clone is one. This sequence joins TRBV6-5 and TRBJ1-6; D possibly corresponds to TRBD1 (5 bases). The germline CDR1 and CDR2 sequences are MNHEY and SVGAGI. The CDR3 is 15 amino acids. Trimming removed 7 bases from V and 7 bases from J, with 17 bases in between. The CDR3 DNA reads TGTGCCAGCACCGAAAGGTGGCAGGGCAATTCACCCCTCCACTTT. Its protein product is CASTERWQGNSPLHF.

The chain links TRBV3-1 (or the pseudogene TRBV3-2) to TRBJ2-4; possible D gene TRBD2, 6 bases. Trimming took off 1 base at V and 9 bases at J, with 16 bases between the two ends. Per the germline V gene, CDR1 is LGHDT and CDR2 is YNNKEL (reference sequence). The CDR3 spans 15 residues. The CDR3 bases are TGTGCCAGCAGCCAAGGGCGGATTGGGGGGACCATTCAGTACTTC. This encodes CASSQGRIGGTIQYF.

As concerns this clone: The sample holds other DNA sequences that translate to the same CDR3. The rearrangement joins TRBV27 to TRBJ2-5; D is uncertain. Germline loops: CDR1 MNHEY, CDR2 SMNVEV (reference sequence). The CDR3 contains 13 residues. V was clipped by 0 bases and J by 1 base, with 3 bases between them. This CDR3 is CASSLSPQETQYF. CDR3 coding DNA: TGTGCCAGCAGTTTATCCCCCCAAGAGACCCAGTACTTC.

The J gene is TRBJ2-3, the V gene TRBV28; 10 nucleotides line up with TRBD2. Germline trimming cut 1 base from V and 1 base from J; bases unmatched to any gene: 2. CDR1 and CDR2 (germline): MDHEN, SYDVKM. This CDR3 contains 16 residues. The CDR3 DNA is TGTGCCAGCAGTTTATTAAGCGGGAGGGGCACAGATACGCAGTATTTT. This sequence encodes CASSLLSGRGTDTQYF.

This chain uses TRBV7-9 with TRBJ1-2, with TRBD1 matching over 9 bases. Trimming took 5 bases from V and 8 from J; bases not matched to a gene: 9. The V gene's germline CDR1 is SEHNR and CDR2 FQNEAQ (reference sequence). CDR3 length: 14 residues. The CDR3 sequence: CASSHGTGKYGYTF. In DNA, the CDR3 is TGTGCCAGCAGCCACGGGACAGGGAAGTACGGCTACACCTTC. Drawing the rest from reference TRBV7-9 and TRBJ1-2, the complete variable domain is DTGVSQNPRHKITKRGQNVTFRCDPISEHNRLYWYRQTLGQGPEFLTYFQNEAQLEKSRLLSDRFSAERPKGSFSTLEIQRTEQGDSAMYLCASSHGTGKYGYTFGSGTRLTVV.

This clone appeared a few times. The chain uses TRBV29-1 and TRBJ2-5; D is ambiguous. The ends were cut back, 4 bases at V and 3 bases at J, with 6 bases in the middle. CDR1 is SQVTM, CDR2 ANQGSEA, per germline. The CDR3 covers 11 residues. The CDR3: CSVGWKETQYF. Here the CDR3 DNA reads TGCAGCGTTGGATGGAAAGAGACCCAGTACTTC.

V gene TRBV10-2 combines with J gene TRBJ2-5, with D unresolved. With 3 bases removed from V and 0 bases from J, the gap between germline ends came to 11 bases. The germline V gene has CDR1 WSHSY and CDR2 SAAADI. The CDR3 loop spans 15 amino acids. This CDR3 is CASSDPHGYQETQYF. CDR3 DNA: TGCGCCAGCAGTGATCCACACGGGTACCAAGAGACCCAGTACTTC.

This clone was seen just once. At one of its ends the junction is not consistent with the germline gene, which may arise from a read error. The V call is TRBV7-9, the J call TRBJ2-7; 10 bases are a match to TRBD2. There are 13 residues in the CDR3. The germline V gene encodes CDR1 SEHNR and CDR2 FQNEAQ (reference sequence). This CDR3 reads CASSVIAGGLVSF. In DNA, the CDR3 is TGTGCCAGCAGTGTCATAGCGGGAGGTTTGGTGAGTTTC.

The V gene is TRBV7-9, the J gene TRBJ1-2; 7 nucleotides line up with TRBD1. The ends lost 5 bases at V and 3 bases at J; junction bases unmatched: 3. Germline values: CDR1 SEHNR, CDR2 FQNEAQ (reference sequence). The CDR3 extends over 13 amino acids. The CDR3 sequence: CASSRDSHYGYTF. As DNA, the CDR3 is TGTGCCAGCAGCCGGGACAGCCACTATGGCTACACCTTC.

This chain links TRBV28 with TRBJ1-3, with TRBD1 identical over 9 bases. The CDR3 spans 15 residues. V was clipped by 2 bases and J by 7 bases; unmatched bases: 6. Germline CDR1 MDHEN, CDR2 SYDVKM. The CDR3 spells CASSLGDREGNTIYF. The CDR3 DNA reads TGTGCCAGCAGTTTAGGGGACAGGGAAGGCAACACCATATATTTT. Drawing the rest from reference TRBV28 and TRBJ1-3, the complete variable domain is DVKVTQSSRYLVKRTGEKVFLECVQDMDHENMFWYRQDPGLGLRLIYFSYDVKMKEKGDIPEGYSVSREKKERFSLILESASTNQTSMYLCASSLGDREGNTIYFGEGSWLTVV.

Concerning this clone itself: Its ends do not fully match the called genes, so a read error is possible. The chain couples TRBV14 to TRBJ2-3, with 9 bases fitting TRBD2. Germline CDR1 and CDR2: SGHDN and FVKESK. This CDR3 contains 15 residues. The CDR3, as DNA: TGTGCCAGCAGCCAAGATAGCGGGAGCATAGATACGCAGTATTTT. Encoded protein: CASSQDSGSIDTQYF.

The chain uses TRBV28 and TRBJ1-1; TRBD1 is a possible D gene (5 bases). Trimming took off 0 bases at V and 5 bases at J, with 10 bases between the two ends. The CDR3 runs to 14 residues. Germline V gene lookup returns CDR1 MDHEN and CDR2 SYDVKM. This CDR3 reads CASSLWSGGTEAFF. The CDR3 DNA sequence: TGTGCCAGCAGTTTATGGTCGGGGGGTACTGAAGCTTTCTTT.

The rearrangement links TRBV5-1 to TRBJ2-2; D gene unclear. CDR1 is SGHRS and CDR2 is YFSETQ in the germline V gene. The V gene lost 3 bases and the J gene lost 1 base, with 1 base spanning the gap. The CDR3 has 12 residues. DNA of the CDR3: TGCGCCAGCAGCTGGAACACCGGGGAGCTGTTTTTT. Translating gives CASSWNTGELFF.

This sequence joins TRBV28 and TRBJ2-5, with D perhaps TRBD1 (5 bases). The V gene's germline CDR1 is MDHEN and CDR2 SYDVKM. With 2 bases removed from V and 5 bases from J, the gap between germline ends came to 18 bases. The CDR3 has 16 amino acids. CDR3: CASSLPPGARQETQYF. CDR3 in DNA: TGTGCCAGCAGTTTACCCCCTGGGGCTAGACAGGAGACCCAGTACTTC.

The rearrangement uses TRBV20-1 and TRBJ1-2; D unclear. The CDR3 length is 11 residues. Germline V gene lookup returns CDR1 DFQATT and CDR2 SNEGSKA (reference sequence). The CDR3 reads CSAGTNYGYTF. The CDR3 DNA is TGCAGCGCCGGGACTAACTATGGCTACACCTTC.

This clone has just one count. The J gene is TRBJ1-5, the V gene TRBV21-1; TRBD1, the table's D call, lacks a check against the DNA. TRBV21-1 is shown as a pseudogene. The CDR3 loop spans 15 amino acids. DNA for the CDR3: TGTGCCAGCAGCCTGCCCGGGACAGGGGGTCAGCCCCAGCATTTT. Protein product: CASSLPGTGGQPQHF.

The chain links TRBV4-2 to TRBJ2-2; 14 nucleotides align to TRBD2. V dropped 0 bases and J dropped 0; count of bases not matched to a gene: 0. The CDR3 consists of 18 residues. The V gene's germline CDR1 is LGHNA and CDR2 YNFKEQ. The chain's CDR3 is CASSQEGLAGANTGELFF. Here the CDR3 DNA reads TGTGCCAGCAGCCAAGAGGGACTAGCGGGAGCGAACACCGGGGAGCTGTTTTTT.

The J gene is TRBJ2-1, the V gene TRBV7-9, with 8 positions matching TRBD2. The V gene's germline CDR1 is SEHNR and CDR2 FQNEAQ (reference sequence). Germline trimming cut 2 bases from V and 8 bases from J; bases unmatched to any gene: 8. The CDR3 is 15 amino acids. CDR3 loop: CASSLLGSGIYEQFF. The CDR3 nucleotides read TGTGCCAGCAGCTTATTAGGTAGCGGGATCTATGAGCAGTTCTTC.

V is TRBV2 and J is TRBJ1-1, with a tentative D call TRBD1 (5 bases). V dropped 6 bases and J dropped 1 base, with 9 bases sitting between them. CDR3 length equals 13 residues. Germline CDR1 and CDR2: SNHLY and FYNNEI. The CDR3 bases are TGTGCCAGCAGCCCAAGGGGGAACACTGAAGCTTTCTTT. It translates to CASSPRGNTEAFF.